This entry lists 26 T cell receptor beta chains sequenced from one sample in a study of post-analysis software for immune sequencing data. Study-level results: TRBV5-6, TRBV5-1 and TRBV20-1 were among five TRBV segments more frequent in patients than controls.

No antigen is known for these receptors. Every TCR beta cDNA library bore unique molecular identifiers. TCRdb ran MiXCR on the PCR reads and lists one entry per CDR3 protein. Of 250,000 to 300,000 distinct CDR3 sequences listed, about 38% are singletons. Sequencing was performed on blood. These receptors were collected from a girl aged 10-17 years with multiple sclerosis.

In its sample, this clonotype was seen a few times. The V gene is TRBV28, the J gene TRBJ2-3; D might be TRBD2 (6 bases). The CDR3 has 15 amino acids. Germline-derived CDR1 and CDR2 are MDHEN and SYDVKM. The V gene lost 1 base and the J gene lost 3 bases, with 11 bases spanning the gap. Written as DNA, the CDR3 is TGTGCCAGCAGTTTATCCGGGGGTCGGACAGATACGCAGTATTTT. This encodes CASSLSGGRTDTQYF.

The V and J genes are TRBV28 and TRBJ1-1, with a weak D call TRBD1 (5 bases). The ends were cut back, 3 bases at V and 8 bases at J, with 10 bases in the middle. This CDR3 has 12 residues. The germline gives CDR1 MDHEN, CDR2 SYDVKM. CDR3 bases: TGTGCCAGCAGTTTCGGGGGGGGGGAAGCTTTCTTT. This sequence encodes CASSFGGGEAFF.

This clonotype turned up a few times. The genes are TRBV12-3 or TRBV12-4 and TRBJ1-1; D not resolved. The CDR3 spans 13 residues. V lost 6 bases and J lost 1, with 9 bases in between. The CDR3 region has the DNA TGTGCCAGCAGCGGAACAACGAACACTGAAGCTTTCTTT. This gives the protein CASSGTTNTEAFF.

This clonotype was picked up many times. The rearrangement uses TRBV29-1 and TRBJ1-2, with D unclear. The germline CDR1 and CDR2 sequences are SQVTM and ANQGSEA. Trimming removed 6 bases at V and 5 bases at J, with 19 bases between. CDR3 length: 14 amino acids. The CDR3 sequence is CSVADNSGPYGYTF. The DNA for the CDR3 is TGCAGCGTAGCAGACAACTCCGGTCCTTATGGCTACACCTTC.

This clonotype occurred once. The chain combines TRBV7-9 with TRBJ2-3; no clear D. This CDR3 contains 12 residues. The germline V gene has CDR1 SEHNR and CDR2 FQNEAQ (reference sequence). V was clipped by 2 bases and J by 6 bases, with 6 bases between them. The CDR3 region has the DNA TGTGCCAGCAGCTTAAATAGGGATACGCAGTATTTT. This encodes CASSLNRDTQYF. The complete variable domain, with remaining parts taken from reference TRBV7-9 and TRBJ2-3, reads DTGVSQNPRHKITKRGQNVTFRCDPISEHNRLYWYRQTLGQGPEFLTYFQNEAQLEKSRLLSDRFSAERPKGSFSTLEIQRTEQGDSAMYLCASSLNRDTQYFGPGTRLTVL.

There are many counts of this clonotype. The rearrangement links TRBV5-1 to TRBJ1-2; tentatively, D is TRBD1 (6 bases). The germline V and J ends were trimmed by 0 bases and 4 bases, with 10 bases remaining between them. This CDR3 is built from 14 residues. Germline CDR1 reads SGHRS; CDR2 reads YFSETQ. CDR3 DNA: TGCGCCAGCAGCTTGGAAGGACAGCTCTATGGCTACACCTTC. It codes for CASSLEGQLYGYTF. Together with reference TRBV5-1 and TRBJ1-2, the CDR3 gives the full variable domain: KAGVTQTPRYLIKTRGQQVTLSCSPISGHRSVSWYQQTPGQGLQFLFEYFSETQRNKGNFPGRFSGRQFSNSRSEMNVSTLELGDSALYLCASSLEGQLYGYTFGSGTRLTVV.

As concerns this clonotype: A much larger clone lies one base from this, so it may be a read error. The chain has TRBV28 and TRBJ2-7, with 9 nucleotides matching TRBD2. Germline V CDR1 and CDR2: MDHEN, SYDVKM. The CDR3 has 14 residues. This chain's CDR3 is CAGSPLAGLYEQYF. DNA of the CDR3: TGTGCCGGCAGTCCCCTAGCGGGACTCTACGAGCAGTACTTC.

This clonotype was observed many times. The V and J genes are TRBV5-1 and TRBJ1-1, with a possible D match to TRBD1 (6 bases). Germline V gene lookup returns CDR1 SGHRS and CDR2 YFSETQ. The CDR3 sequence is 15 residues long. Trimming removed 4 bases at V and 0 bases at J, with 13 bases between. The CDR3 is CASSVTGTVNTEAFF. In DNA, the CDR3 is TGCGCCAGCAGCGTAACAGGGACGGTGAACACTGAAGCTTTCTTT.

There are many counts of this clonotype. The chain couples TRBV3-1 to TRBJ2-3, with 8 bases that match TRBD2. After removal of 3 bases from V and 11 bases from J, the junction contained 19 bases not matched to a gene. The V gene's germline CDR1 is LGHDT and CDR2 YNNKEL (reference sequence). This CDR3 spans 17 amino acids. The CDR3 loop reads CASSQESGSGTDGKQYF. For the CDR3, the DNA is TGTGCCAGCAGCCAGGAAAGCGGGAGTGGGACCGACGGAAAGCAGTATTTT.

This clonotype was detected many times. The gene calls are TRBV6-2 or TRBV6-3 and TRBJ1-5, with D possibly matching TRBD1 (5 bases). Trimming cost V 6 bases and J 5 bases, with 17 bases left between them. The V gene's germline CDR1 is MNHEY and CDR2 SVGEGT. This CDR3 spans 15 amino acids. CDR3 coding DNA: TGTGCCAGCAGGAGGTCTGGGGGACTGGATCAGCCCCAGCATTTT. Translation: CASRRSGGLDQPQHF.

Written as DNA, the CDR3 is TGTGCCAGCAGTAGTCAACGAACCTACGAGCAGTACTTC. Residues: CASSSQRTYEQYF. This chain uses TRBV11-2 with TRBJ2-5; D is unclear. The better agreement between TRBJ2-7 and the DNA end casts doubt on the J call. Germline CDR1 reads SGHAT; CDR2 reads FQNNGV. This CDR3 is 13 amino acids long.

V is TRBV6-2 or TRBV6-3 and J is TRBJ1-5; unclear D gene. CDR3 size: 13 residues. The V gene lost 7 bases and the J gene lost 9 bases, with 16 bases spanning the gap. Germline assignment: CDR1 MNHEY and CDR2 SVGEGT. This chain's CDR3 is CASTDGSGMPQHF. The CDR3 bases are TGTGCCAGCACCGACGGCTCGGGGATGCCCCAGCATTTT.

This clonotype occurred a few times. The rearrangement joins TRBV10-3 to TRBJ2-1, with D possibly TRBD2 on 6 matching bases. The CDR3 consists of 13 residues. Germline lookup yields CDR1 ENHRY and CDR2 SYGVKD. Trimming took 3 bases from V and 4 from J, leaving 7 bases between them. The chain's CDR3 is CAISDREYNEQFF. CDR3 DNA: TGTGCCATCAGTGATCGGGAGTACAATGAGCAGTTCTTC.

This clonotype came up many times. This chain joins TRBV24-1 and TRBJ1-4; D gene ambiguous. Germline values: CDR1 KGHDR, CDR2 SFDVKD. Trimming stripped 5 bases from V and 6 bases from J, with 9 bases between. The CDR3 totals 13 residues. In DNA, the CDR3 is TGTGCCACCAGTGCCGGCGGGGATGAAAAACTGTTTTTT. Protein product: CATSAGGDEKLFF.

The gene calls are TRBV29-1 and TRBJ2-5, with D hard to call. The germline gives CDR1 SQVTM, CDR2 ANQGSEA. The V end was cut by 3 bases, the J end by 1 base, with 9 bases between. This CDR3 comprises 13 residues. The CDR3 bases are TGCAGCGTTGATAAAGGAGCCCAAGAGACCCAGTACTTC. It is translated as CSVDKGAQETQYF.

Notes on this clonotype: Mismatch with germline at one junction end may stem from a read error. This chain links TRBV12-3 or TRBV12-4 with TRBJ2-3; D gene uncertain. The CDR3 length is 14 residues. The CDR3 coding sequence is TGTGCCAGCAGTATCCGGGCCTCCACAGATGCGCAGTATTTT. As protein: CASSIRASTDAQYF.

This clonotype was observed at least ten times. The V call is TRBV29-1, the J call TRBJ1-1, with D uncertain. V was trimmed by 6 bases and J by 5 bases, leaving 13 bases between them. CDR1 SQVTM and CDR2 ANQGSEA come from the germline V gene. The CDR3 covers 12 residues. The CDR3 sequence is CSVTGGLTEAFF. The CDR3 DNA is TGCAGCGTCACCGGAGGACTGACTGAAGCTTTCTTT. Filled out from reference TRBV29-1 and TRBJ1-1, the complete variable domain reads SAVISQKPSRDICQRGTSLTIQCQVDSQVTMMFWYRQQPGQSLTLIATANQGSEATYESGFVIDKFPISRPNLTFSTLTVSNMSPEDSSIYLCSVTGGLTEAFFGQGTRLTVV.

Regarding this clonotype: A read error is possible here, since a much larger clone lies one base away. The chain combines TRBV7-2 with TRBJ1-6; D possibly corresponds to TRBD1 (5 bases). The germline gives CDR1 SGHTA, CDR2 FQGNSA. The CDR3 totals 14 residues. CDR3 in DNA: TGTGCCGGCAGCTCGGGGGACTTTGACTCACCCCTCCACTTT. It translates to CAGSSGDFDSPLHF. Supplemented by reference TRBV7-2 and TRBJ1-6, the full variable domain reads GAGVSQSPSNKVTEKGKDVELRCDPISGHTALYWYRQSLGQGLEFLIYFQGNSAPDKSGLPSDRFSAERTGGSVSTLTIQRTQQEDSAVYLCAGSSGDFDSPLHFGNGTRLTVT.

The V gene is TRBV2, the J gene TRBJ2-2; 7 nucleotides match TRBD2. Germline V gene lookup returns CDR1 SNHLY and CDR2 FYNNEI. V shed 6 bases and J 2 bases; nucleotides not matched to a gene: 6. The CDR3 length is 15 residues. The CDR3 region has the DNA TGTGCCAGCAGCCCGCGGGAGACAAACACCGGGGAGCTGTTTTTT. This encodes CASSPRETNTGELFF.

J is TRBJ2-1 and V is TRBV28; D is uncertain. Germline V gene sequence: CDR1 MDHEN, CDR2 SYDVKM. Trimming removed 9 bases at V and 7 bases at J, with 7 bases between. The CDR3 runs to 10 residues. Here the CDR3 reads CARRSNEQFF. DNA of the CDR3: TGTGCCAGGCGGTCGAATGAGCAGTTCTTC.

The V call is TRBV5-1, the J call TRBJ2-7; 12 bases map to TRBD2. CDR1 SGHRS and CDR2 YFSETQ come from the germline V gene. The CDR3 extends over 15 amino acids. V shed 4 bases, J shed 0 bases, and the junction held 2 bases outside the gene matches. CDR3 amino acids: CASSQGLAGSYEQYF. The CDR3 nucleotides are TGCGCCAGCAGCCAGGGACTAGCGGGCTCCTACGAGCAGTACTTC.

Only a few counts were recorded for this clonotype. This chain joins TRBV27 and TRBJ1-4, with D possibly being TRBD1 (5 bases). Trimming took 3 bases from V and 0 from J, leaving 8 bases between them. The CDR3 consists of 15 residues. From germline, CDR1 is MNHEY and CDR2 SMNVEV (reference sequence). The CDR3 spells CASSFLTATNEKLFF. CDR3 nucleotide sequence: TGTGCCAGCAGTTTCTTGACAGCAACTAATGAAAAACTGTTTTTT.

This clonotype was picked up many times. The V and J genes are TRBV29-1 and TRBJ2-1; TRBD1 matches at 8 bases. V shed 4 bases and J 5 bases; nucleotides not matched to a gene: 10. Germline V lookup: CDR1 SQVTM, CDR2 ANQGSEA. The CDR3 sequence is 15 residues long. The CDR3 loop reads CSVGTGLTTNNEQFF. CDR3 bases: TGCAGCGTTGGGACAGGGTTAACGACTAACAATGAGCAGTTCTTC.

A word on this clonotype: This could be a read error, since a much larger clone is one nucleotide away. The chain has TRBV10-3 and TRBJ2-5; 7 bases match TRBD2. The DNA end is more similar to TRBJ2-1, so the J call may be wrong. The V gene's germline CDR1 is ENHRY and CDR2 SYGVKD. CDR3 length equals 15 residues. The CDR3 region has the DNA TGTGCCATCAGTGAGGGACTAGGGGCCGGAGAGACCCAGTTCTTC. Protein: CAISEGLGAGETQFF.

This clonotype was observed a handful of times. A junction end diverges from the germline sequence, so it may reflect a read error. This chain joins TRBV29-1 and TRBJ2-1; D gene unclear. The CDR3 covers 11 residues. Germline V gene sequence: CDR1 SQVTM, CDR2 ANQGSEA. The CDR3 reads CSVPSHNEQFF. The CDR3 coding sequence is TGCAGCGTCCCCTCCCACAATGAGCAGTTCTTC.

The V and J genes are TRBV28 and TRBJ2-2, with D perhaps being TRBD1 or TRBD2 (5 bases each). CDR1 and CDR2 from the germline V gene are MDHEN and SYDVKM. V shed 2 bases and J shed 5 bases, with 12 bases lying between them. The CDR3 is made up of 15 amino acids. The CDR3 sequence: CASSLEGPSTGELFF. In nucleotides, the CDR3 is TGTGCCAGCAGTTTAGAGGGGCCGAGTACCGGGGAGCTGTTTTTT. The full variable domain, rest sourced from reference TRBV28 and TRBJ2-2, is DVKVTQSSRYLVKRTGEKVFLECVQDMDHENMFWYRQDPGLGLRLIYFSYDVKMKEKGDIPEGYSVSREKKERFSLILESASTNQTSMYLCASSLEGPSTGELFFGEGSRLTVL.